The rows below give T cell receptor beta chains drawn from one sample of a study of T cell responses to AZD1222 COVID-19 vaccine. The repertoire was sequenced with immunoSEQ multiplex PCR; TCRdb's copy has only in-frame clones and lacks some. The repertoire holds 110,000 to 150,000 clones, with about 92% as singletons. The sample consisted of peripheral blood, taken 28 days after the second AZD1222 dose. These receptors were obtained from an adult who received the AZD1222 COVID-19 vaccine. The CDR3 runs from the conserved cysteine through the conserved F or W. Each record gives: CDR3 protein, CDR3 DNA, D gene, J gene, V gene, clone size. A D gene is named only where the DNA matches it firmly. Not all rows give a size; the values are once, few, many and, for expanded clones, a class.

cdr3_aa: CASSFGVVRNTEAFF
cdr3_nt: TGCGCCAGCAGCTTCGGGGTCGTCAGAAACACTGAAGCTTTCTTT
d_call: NA
j_call: TRBJ1-1
v_call: TRBV5-1
clone_size: NA

cdr3_aa: CASSEGGYNSPLHF
cdr3_nt: TGTGCCAGCAGTGAGGGGGGATATAATTCACCCCTCCACTTT
d_call: NA
j_call: TRBJ1-6
v_call: TRBV25-1
clone_size: NA

cdr3_aa: CAWSGQALRTEAFF
cdr3_nt: TGTGCCTGGAGCGGACAGGCTCTGCGTACCGAAGCTTTCTTT
d_call: TRBD1
j_call: TRBJ1-1
v_call: TRBV30
clone_size: NA

cdr3_aa: CASSPSGEVGGYTF
cdr3_nt: TGTGCCAGCAGCCCCTCGGGGGAAGTCGGCGGCTACACCTTC
d_call: NA
j_call: TRBJ1-2
v_call: TRBV3-1/TRBV3-2
clone_size: NA

cdr3_aa: CASSLASGNRNEQFF
cdr3_nt: TGTGCCAGCAGCTTGGCTAGCGGAAACAGAAATGAGCAGTTCTTC
d_call: TRBD2
j_call: TRBJ2-1
v_call: TRBV5-4
clone_size: NA

cdr3_aa: CASSQDGAGQTEAFF
cdr3_nt: TGCGCCAGCAGCCAAGATGGGGCAGGGCAGACTGAAGCTTTCTTT
d_call: NA
j_call: TRBJ1-1
v_call: TRBV4-1
clone_size: NA

cdr3_aa: CASSGFRREGYNEQFF
cdr3_nt: TGTGCCAGCAGTGGTTTTAGGCGGGAGGGATACAATGAGCAGTTCTTC
d_call: TRBD2
j_call: TRBJ2-1
v_call: TRBV2
clone_size: NA

cdr3_aa: CASSGDRADESYEQYF
cdr3_nt: TGTGCCAGCAGTGGGGACAGGGCTGATGAATCCTACGAGCAGTACTTC
d_call: TRBD1
j_call: TRBJ2-7
v_call: TRBV28
clone_size: NA

cdr3_aa: CASSMADTRATYEQGIRATYEQYF
cdr3_nt: TGTGCCAGTAGTATGGCAGACACTAGGGCGACCTACGAGCAAGGGATTAGGGCGACCTACGAGCAGTACTTC
d_call: NA
j_call: TRBJ2-7
v_call: TRBV19
clone_size: NA

cdr3_aa: CASSLENRRSNGYTF
cdr3_nt: TGTGCCAGCAGCTTAGAAAACAGGAGATCCAATGGCTACACCTTC
d_call: NA
j_call: TRBJ1-2
v_call: TRBV7-8
clone_size: NA

cdr3_aa: CASSAGRSTRGVTNEKLFF
cdr3_nt: TGTGCCAGCAGCGCAGGACGTTCCACGCGAGGGGTAACTAATGAAAAACTGTTTTTT
d_call: NA
j_call: TRBJ1-4
v_call: TRBV9
clone_size: NA

cdr3_aa: CASHTRDATEAFF
cdr3_nt: TGTGCCAGCCACACCAGGGATGCCACTGAAGCTTTCTTT
d_call: NA
j_call: TRBJ1-1
v_call: TRBV27
clone_size: NA

cdr3_aa: CASSPRSEGNSPLHF
cdr3_nt: TGTGCCAGCAGTCCCCGTTCTGAGGGTAATTCACCCCTCCACTTT
d_call: NA
j_call: TRBJ1-6
v_call: TRBV6-5
clone_size: NA

cdr3_aa: CASTGTDTYEQYF
cdr3_nt: TGTGCCAGCACCGGGACGGATACCTACGAGCAGTACTTC
d_call: NA
j_call: TRBJ2-7
v_call: TRBV28
clone_size: NA

cdr3_aa: CSATGRGEQYF
cdr3_nt: TGCAGTGCCACAGGGCGAGGGGAGCAGTACTTC
d_call: NA
j_call: TRBJ2-7
v_call: TRBV20-1
clone_size: NA

cdr3_aa: CASSLGWGYTF
cdr3_nt: TGTGCCAGCAGCTTAGGTTGGGGCTACACCTTC
d_call: NA
j_call: TRBJ1-2
v_call: TRBV7-9
clone_size: NA

cdr3_aa: CASSLYGTDYEQYF
cdr3_nt: TGCGCCAGCAGCCTCTACGGGACAGACTACGAGCAGTACTTC
d_call: TRBD1
j_call: TRBJ2-7
v_call: TRBV5-1
clone_size: NA

cdr3_aa: CASRFNGDTQYF
cdr3_nt: TGCGCCAGCAGGTTTAATGGAGATACGCAGTATTTT
d_call: NA
j_call: TRBJ2-3
v_call: TRBV5-1
clone_size: NA

cdr3_aa: CASSLKRGASSYNEQFF
cdr3_nt: TGTGCCAGCAGCTTAAAACGCGGGGCTAGCTCCTACAATGAGCAGTTCTTC
d_call: NA
j_call: TRBJ2-1
v_call: TRBV7-9
clone_size: NA

cdr3_aa: CASNPNTANNYGYTF
cdr3_nt: TGTGCCAGCAACCCGAATACAGCGAATAACTATGGCTACACCTTC
d_call: NA
j_call: TRBJ1-2
v_call: TRBV6-4
clone_size: NA

cdr3_aa: CASSYSRELPQHF
cdr3_nt: TGTGCCAGCAGTTACTCGAGGGAGTTGCCCCAGCATTTT
d_call: NA
j_call: TRBJ1-5
v_call: TRBV6-5
clone_size: NA

cdr3_aa: CASSTAREKLFF
cdr3_nt: TGTGCCAGCAGCACGGCTAGGGAAAAACTGTTTTTT
d_call: NA
j_call: TRBJ1-4
v_call: TRBV21-1
clone_size: NA

cdr3_aa: CASSHPPDSVGYNEQFF
cdr3_nt: TGTGCCAGCAGTCACCCCCCGGACTCCGTAGGCTACAATGAGCAGTTCTTC
d_call: NA
j_call: TRBJ2-1
v_call: TRBV6-6
clone_size: few

cdr3_aa: CASSLGMNTEAFF
cdr3_nt: TGTGCCAGCAGCTTAGGAATGAACACTGAAGCTTTCTTT
d_call: NA
j_call: TRBJ1-1
v_call: TRBV7-9
clone_size: NA

cdr3_aa: CAWSEGVHNSPLHF
cdr3_nt: TGTGCCTGGAGTGAGGGGGTACATAATTCACCCCTCCACTTT
d_call: NA
j_call: TRBJ1-6
v_call: TRBV30
clone_size: NA

cdr3_aa: CAWSRGHEQYF
cdr3_nt: TGTGCCTGGAGCAGGGGACACGAGCAGTACTTC
d_call: NA
j_call: TRBJ2-7
v_call: TRBV30
clone_size: NA

cdr3_aa: CATSRGTANTEAFF
cdr3_nt: TGTGCCACCAGCAGGGGGACAGCGAACACTGAAGCTTTCTTT
d_call: TRBD1
j_call: TRBJ1-1
v_call: TRBV15
clone_size: NA

cdr3_aa: CASSSLGTGGSF
cdr3_nt: TGTGCCAGCAGTTCCCTTGGGACAGGGGGTTCCTTT
d_call: TRBD1
j_call: TRBJ1-1
v_call: TRBV28
clone_size: NA

cdr3_aa: CASSLAGAEETQYF
cdr3_nt: TGTGCCAGTAGTCTAGCGGGAGCCGAAGAGACCCAGTACTTC
d_call: TRBD2
j_call: TRBJ2-5
v_call: TRBV19
clone_size: NA

cdr3_aa: CSASRQGRSNQPQHF
cdr3_nt: TGCAGTGCTAGTAGACAGGGTAGGAGCAATCAGCCCCAGCATTTT
d_call: TRBD1
j_call: TRBJ1-5
v_call: TRBV20-1
clone_size: NA

cdr3_aa: CSAREQNMNTEAFF
cdr3_nt: TGCAGCGCCCGCGAACAGAACATGAACACTGAAGCTTTCTTT
d_call: NA
j_call: TRBJ1-1
v_call: TRBV29-1
clone_size: NA

cdr3_aa: CASSASPGTGAYNEQFF
cdr3_nt: TGTGCCAGCAGCGCCTCCCCGGGGACAGGGGCTTACAATGAGCAGTTCTTC
d_call: TRBD1
j_call: TRBJ2-1
v_call: TRBV11-2
clone_size: once

cdr3_aa: CASSFGGGSAEAFF
cdr3_nt: TGTGCCAGCAGCTTTGGAGGTGGAAGCGCTGAAGCTTTCTTT
d_call: NA
j_call: TRBJ1-1
v_call: TRBV7-3
clone_size: NA

cdr3_aa: CASSMTYRVMNTEAFF
cdr3_nt: TGTGCCAGCAGCATGACCTACAGGGTGATGAACACTGAAGCTTTCTTT
d_call: NA
j_call: TRBJ1-1
v_call: TRBV7-2
clone_size: once

cdr3_aa: CASTPSSGVGTEAFF
cdr3_nt: TGTGCCAGCACTCCCTCCAGCGGGGTTGGCACTGAAGCTTTCTTT
d_call: NA
j_call: TRBJ1-1
v_call: TRBV27
clone_size: NA

cdr3_aa: CASTLTDSGNTIYF
cdr3_nt: TGTGCCAGCACCCTGACAGACTCTGGAAACACCATATATTTT
d_call: NA
j_call: TRBJ1-3
v_call: TRBV7-9
clone_size: few

cdr3_aa: CASSLAGGDNEQFF
cdr3_nt: TGTGCCAGCAGTTTAGCGGGAGGTGACAATGAGCAGTTCTTC
d_call: TRBD2
j_call: TRBJ2-1
v_call: TRBV6-6
clone_size: NA

cdr3_aa: CASSLGEGYTEAFF
cdr3_nt: TGCGCCAGCAGCTTGGGGGAAGGGTACACTGAAGCTTTCTTT
d_call: NA
j_call: TRBJ1-1
v_call: TRBV5-1
clone_size: NA

cdr3_aa: CASSLDSPYGYTF
cdr3_nt: TGTGCCAGCAGTCTCGACAGCCCCTATGGCTACACCTTC
d_call: NA
j_call: TRBJ1-2
v_call: TRBV12-3/TRBV12-4
clone_size: NA

cdr3_aa: CASSQISRGGELFF
cdr3_nt: TGTGCCAGCAGCCAAATTAGCAGGGGCGGGGAGCTGTTTTTT
d_call: NA
j_call: TRBJ2-2
v_call: TRBV3-1/TRBV3-2
clone_size: NA